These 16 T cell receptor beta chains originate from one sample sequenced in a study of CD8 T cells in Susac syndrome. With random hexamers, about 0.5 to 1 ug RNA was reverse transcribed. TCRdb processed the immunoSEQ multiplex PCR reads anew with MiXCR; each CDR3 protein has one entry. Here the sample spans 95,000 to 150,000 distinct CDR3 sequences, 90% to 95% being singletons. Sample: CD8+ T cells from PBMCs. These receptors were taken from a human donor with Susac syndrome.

CDR3: CASSYTGGYSYEQYF. DNA for the CDR3: TGTGCCAGCAGTTACACGGGAGGCTACTCCTACGAGCAGTACTTC. The rearrangement uses TRBV5-6 and TRBJ2-7; 7 bases line up with TRBD2. This CDR3 contains 15 residues. The V gene's germline CDR1 is SGHDT and CDR2 YYEEEE. V shed 5 bases, J shed 0 bases, and the junction held 8 bases outside the gene matches.

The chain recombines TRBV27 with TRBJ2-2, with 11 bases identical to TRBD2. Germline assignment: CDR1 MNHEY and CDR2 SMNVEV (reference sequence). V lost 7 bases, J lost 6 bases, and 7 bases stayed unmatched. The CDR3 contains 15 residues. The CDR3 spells CASKTGLAVSGELFF. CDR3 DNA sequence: TGTGCCAGCAAGACGGGACTAGCGGTTTCCGGGGAGCTGTTTTTT.

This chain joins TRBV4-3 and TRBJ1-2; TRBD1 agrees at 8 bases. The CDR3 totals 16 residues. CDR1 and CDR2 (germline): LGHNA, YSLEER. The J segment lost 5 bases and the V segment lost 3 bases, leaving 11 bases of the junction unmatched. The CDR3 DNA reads TGCGCCAGCAGCCAGGCCTCCACCGGGACAGGATATGGCTACACCTTC. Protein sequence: CASSQASTGTGYGYTF.

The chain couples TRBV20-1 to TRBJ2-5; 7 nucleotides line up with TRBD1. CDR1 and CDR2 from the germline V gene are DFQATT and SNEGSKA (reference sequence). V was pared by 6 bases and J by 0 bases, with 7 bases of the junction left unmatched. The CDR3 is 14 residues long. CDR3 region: CSARTGTDQETQYF. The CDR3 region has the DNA TGCAGTGCCAGAACCGGGACAGACCAAGAGACCCAGTACTTC.

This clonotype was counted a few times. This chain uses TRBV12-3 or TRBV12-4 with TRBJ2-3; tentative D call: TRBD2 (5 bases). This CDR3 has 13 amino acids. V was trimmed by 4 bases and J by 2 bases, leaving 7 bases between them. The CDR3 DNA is TGTGCCAGCAGTTGGGAGTCCACAGATACGCAGTATTTT. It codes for CASSWESTDTQYF.

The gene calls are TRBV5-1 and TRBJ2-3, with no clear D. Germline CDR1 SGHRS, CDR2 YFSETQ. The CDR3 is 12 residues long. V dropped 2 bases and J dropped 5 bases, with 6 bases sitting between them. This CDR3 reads CASSFPGDTQYF. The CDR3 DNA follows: TGCGCCAGCAGCTTCCCCGGAGATACGCAGTATTTT.

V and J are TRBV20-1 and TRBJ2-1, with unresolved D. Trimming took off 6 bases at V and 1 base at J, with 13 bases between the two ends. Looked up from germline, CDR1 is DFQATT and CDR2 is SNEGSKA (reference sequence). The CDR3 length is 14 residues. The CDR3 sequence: CSALLVVSYNEQFF. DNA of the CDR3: TGCAGTGCCCTCTTAGTGGTTTCCTACAATGAGCAGTTCTTC.

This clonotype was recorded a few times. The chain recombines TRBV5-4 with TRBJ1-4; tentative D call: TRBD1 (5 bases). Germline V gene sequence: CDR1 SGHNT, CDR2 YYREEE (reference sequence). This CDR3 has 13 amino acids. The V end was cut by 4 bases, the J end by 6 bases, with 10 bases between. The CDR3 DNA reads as TGTGCCAGCAGCGTTGGGGGGGATGAAAAACTGTTTTTT. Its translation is CASSVGGDEKLFF.

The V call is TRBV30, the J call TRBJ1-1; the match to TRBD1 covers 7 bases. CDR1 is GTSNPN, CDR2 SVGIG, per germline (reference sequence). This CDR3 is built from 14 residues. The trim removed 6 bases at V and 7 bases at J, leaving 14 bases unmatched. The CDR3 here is CACHGGAGGNEAFF. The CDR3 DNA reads TGTGCCTGCCATGGTGGGGCAGGGGGTAATGAAGCTTTCTTT. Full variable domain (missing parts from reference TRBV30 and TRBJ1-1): SQTIHQWPATLVQPVGSPLSLECTVEGTSNPNLYWYRQAAGRGLQLLFYSVGIGQISSEVPQNLSASRPQDRQFILSSKKLLLSDSGFYLCACHGGAGGNEAFFGQGTRLTVV.

The CDR3 DNA sequence: TGTGCCAGCAGCTTGGGGGGGCGAGCTTTCTTT. It codes for CASSLGGRAFF. This chain uses TRBV5-6 with TRBJ1-1, with D possibly matching TRBD1 (6 bases). This CDR3 has 11 amino acids. From germline, CDR1 is SGHDT and CDR2 YYEEEE. V lost 0 bases and J lost 10, with 7 bases in between. Filled out from reference TRBV5-6 and TRBJ1-1, the complete variable domain reads DAGVTQSPTHLIKTRGQQVTLRCSPKSGHDTVSWYQQALGQGPQFIFQYYEEEERQRGNFPDRFSGHQFPNYSSELNVNALLLGDSALYLCASSLGGRAFFGQGTRLTVV.

The CDR3 loop reads CAWSRDGISSNYGYTF. The CDR3, as DNA: TGTGCCTGGAGTAGGGATGGCATATCATCTAACTATGGCTACACCTTC. The rearrangement links TRBV30 to TRBJ1-2; no firm D call. Germline V gene data show CDR1 as GTSNPN and CDR2 as SVGIG (reference sequence). CDR3 length: 16 residues. Trimming removed 2 bases from V and 0 bases from J, with 16 bases in between. The entire variable domain, with the rest obtained from reference TRBV30 and TRBJ1-2, is as follows: SQTIHQWPATLVQPVGSPLSLECTVEGTSNPNLYWYRQAAGRGLQLLFYSVGIGQISSEVPQNLSASRPQDRQFILSSKKLLLSDSGFYLCAWSRDGISSNYGYTFGSGTRLTVV.

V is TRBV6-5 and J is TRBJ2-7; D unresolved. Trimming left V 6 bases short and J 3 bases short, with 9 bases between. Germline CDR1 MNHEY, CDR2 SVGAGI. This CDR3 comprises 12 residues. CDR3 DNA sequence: TGTGCCAGCAGCTCCGGAATCTACGAGCAGTACTTC. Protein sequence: CASSSGIYEQYF.

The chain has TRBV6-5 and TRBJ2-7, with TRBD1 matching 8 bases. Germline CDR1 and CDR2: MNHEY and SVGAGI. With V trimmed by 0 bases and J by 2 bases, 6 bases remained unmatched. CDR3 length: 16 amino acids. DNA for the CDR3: TGTGCCAGCAGTTACTCGTCAGGGGGCGTCCCCTACGAGCAGTACTTC. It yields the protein CASSYSSGGVPYEQYF.

The CDR3 protein is CASTPGDSNNEQFF. CDR3 nucleotide sequence: TGTGCCAGCACCCCTGGGGACAGCAACAATGAGCAGTTCTTC. The V and J genes are TRBV27 and TRBJ2-1; 7 bases fit TRBD1. The germline CDR1 and CDR2 sequences are MNHEY and SMNVEV (reference sequence). This CDR3 contains 14 residues. V lost 7 bases to trimming and J lost 5 bases; unmatched junction nucleotides: 8.

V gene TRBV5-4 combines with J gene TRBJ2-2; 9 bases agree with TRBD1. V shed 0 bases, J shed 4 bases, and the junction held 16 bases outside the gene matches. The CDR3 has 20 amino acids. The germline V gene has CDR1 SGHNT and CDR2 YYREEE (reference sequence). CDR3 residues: CASSLAGQGRLYPITGELFF. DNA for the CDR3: TGTGCCAGCAGCTTGGCGGGACAGGGTCGATTATATCCGATCACCGGGGAGCTGTTTTTT.

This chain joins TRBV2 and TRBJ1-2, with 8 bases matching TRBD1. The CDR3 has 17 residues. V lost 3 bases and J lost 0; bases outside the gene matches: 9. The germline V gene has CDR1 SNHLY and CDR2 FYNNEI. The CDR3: CASSDSETGEANYGYTF. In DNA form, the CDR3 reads TGTGCCAGCAGTGACTCTGAGACAGGGGAAGCTAACTATGGCTACACCTTC. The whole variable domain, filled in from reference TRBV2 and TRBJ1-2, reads EPEVTQTPSHQVTQMGQEVILRCVPISNHLYFYWYRQILGQKVEFLVSFYNNEISEKSEIFDDQFSVERPDGSNFTLKIRSTKLEDSAMYFCASSDSETGEANYGYTFGSGTRLTVV.